This T cell receptor (beta chain) emerged from a study of T cells in Graves' hyperthyroidism and ophthalmopathy. About the study: Peripheral blood was secured at the point of initial diagnosis, before any treatment. Study results and limitations: Blood also held most thyroid clonotypes expanded beyond 0.001.

This clonotype was observed many times. Its antigen is not known. In germline, CDR1 is LGHDT, CDR2 YNNKEL (reference sequence). The CDR3 spans 15 residues. V was pared by 5 bases and J by 2 bases, with 14 bases between. The investigators amplified TCR beta CDR3 regions from RNA transcripts. TCR CDR3 underwent first-round RT-PCR with the HTBI primer set. TCRdb analysed the multiplex PCR reads with MiXCR anew, one entry per CDR3 protein. The sample holds 370,000 or so distinct CDR3 sequences; about 13% are singletons and the top ten take 20% to 25%. The genes are TRBV3-1 and TRBJ2-3, with D unclear. This clonotype was obtained from a man aged 30 to 39 with Graves' hyperthyroidism that later progressed to Graves' ophthalmopathy. The sequenced sample consisted of blood. The CDR3 loop is CASSSSWQPTDTQYF. Written as DNA, the CDR3 is TGTGCCAGCAGCTCCAGCTGGCAACCCACAGATACGCAGTATTTT.